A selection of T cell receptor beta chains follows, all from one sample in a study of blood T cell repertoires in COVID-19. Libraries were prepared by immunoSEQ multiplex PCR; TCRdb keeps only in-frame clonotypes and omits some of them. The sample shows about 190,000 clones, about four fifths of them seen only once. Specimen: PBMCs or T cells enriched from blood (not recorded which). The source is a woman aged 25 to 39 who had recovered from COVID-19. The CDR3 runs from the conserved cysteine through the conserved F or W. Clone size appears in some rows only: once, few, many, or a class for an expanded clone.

CASSSPRGLAGPTYNEQFF,19,TRBJ2-1,TRBV27,-
CASSFLAALYNEQFF,15,TRBJ2-1,TRBV11-2,-
CASSQTGFEAFF,12,TRBJ1-1,TRBV3-1/TRBV3-2,-
CASSEGSGTEAFF,13,TRBJ1-1,TRBV6-1,-
CASSLGAGGRTDTQYF,16,TRBJ2-3,TRBV27,few
CASSYLGQGVTRYTF,15,TRBJ1-2,TRBV6-5,-
CASRDRVYGYTF,12,TRBJ1-2,TRBV2,-
CASSSVDTGNTIYF,14,TRBJ1-3,TRBV7-9,-
CASSLGGLNYGYTF,14,TRBJ1-2,TRBV18,-
CASSERGPSEQFF,13,TRBJ2-1,TRBV5-1,-
CASSLDGGTGELFF,14,TRBJ2-2,TRBV5-1,-
CASSLWPGIGDTEAFF,16,TRBJ1-1,TRBV5-6,-